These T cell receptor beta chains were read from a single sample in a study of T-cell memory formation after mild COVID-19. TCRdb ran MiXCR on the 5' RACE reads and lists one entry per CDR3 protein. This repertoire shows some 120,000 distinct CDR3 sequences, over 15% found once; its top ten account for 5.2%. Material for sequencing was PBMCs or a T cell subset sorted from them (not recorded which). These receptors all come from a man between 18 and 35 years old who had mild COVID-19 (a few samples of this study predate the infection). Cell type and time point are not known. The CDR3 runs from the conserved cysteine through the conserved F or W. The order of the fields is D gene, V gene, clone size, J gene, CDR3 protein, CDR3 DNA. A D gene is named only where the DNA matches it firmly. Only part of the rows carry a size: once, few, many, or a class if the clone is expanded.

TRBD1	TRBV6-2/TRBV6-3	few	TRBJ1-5	CASRGTGNSQPQHF	TGTGCCAGCAGAGGGACAGGGAATAGCCAGCCCCAGCATTTT
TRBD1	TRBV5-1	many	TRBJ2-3	CASSGGQGAGDTQYF	TGCGCCAGCAGCGGGGGACAGGGGGCCGGAGATACGCAGTATTTT
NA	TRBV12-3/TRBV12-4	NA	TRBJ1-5	CASRGTGYRQPQHF	TGTGCCAGCAGGGGAACAGGGTATCGTCAGCCCCAGCATTTT
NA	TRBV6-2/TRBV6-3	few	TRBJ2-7	CASTRHEVGSYEQYF	TGTGCCAGCACCCGACATGAGGTGGGGTCCTACGAGCAGTACTTC
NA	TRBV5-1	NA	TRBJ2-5	CASSFRGARQETQYF	TGCGCCAGCAGCTTCCGGGGGGCCAGGCAAGAGACCCAGTACTTC
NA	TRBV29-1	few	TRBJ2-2	CSVELSYTGELFF	TGCAGCGTTGAACTATCTTACACCGGGGAGCTGTTTTTT
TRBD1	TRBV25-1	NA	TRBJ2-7	CASIAGTGGHEQYF	TGTGCCAGCATCGCCGGGACAGGGGGACACGAGCAGTACTTC
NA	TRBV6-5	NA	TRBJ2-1	CASRRADYSYNEQFF	TGTGCCAGCCGCAGAGCGGACTACTCCTACAATGAGCAGTTCTTC
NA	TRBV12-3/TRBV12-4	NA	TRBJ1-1	CASSFYLGTEAFF	TGTGCCAGCAGTTTTTACTTAGGGACTGAAGCTTTCTTT
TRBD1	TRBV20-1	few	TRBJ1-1	CSARGTGPEAFF	TGCAGTGCTAGAGGGACAGGGCCTGAAGCTTTCTTT
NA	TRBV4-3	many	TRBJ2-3	CASSHGARDADTQYF	TGCGCCAGCAGCCACGGGGCCAGGGACGCAGATACGCAGTATTTT
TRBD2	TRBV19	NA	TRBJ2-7	CASSLAGVVSYEQYF	TGTGCCAGTAGCCTAGCGGGGGTCGTCTCCTACGAGCAGTACTTC
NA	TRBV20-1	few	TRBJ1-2	CSATWTGGNGYTF	TGCAGTGCTACATGGACCGGGGGGAATGGCTACACCTTC
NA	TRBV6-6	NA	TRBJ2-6	CASRPPGETGANVLTF	TGTGCCAGCAGACCCCCAGGGGAAACTGGGGCCAACGTCCTGACTTTC
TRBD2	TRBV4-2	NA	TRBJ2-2	CASSTPGLAGPLNTGELFF	TGTGCCAGCAGCACCCCGGGACTAGCGGGGCCACTGAACACCGGGGAGCTGTTTTTT
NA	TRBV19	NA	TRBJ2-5	CASSIAETQYF	TGTGCCAGTAGTATCGCGGAGACCCAGTACTTC
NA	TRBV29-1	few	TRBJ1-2	CSVDVGGYGYTF	TGCAGCGTTGATGTAGGAGGTTATGGCTACACCTTC
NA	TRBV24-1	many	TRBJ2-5	CATSDSRPGHETQYF	TGTGCCACCAGTGACTCCAGACCCGGGCATGAGACCCAGTACTTC
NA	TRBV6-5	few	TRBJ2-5	CASRVGILAQETQYF	TGTGCCAGCAGGGTCGGTATCCTAGCGCAAGAGACCCAGTACTTC
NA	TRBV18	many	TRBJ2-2	CASSPRAAANTGELFF	TGTGCCAGCTCACCACGGGCAGCGGCTAACACCGGGGAGCTGTTTTTT
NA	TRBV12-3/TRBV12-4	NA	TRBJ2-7	CASSFGGSGSSTYEQYF	TGTGCCAGCAGTTTTGGGGGGTCTGGATCGTCGACCTACGAGCAGTACTTC
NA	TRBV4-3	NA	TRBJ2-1	CASSRDHRWGDPDYNEQFF	TGCGCCAGCAGCCGAGACCACCGGTGGGGTGACCCCGACTACAATGAGCAGTTCTTC
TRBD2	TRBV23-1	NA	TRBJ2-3	CASSQSRGYTDTQYF	TGCGCCAGCAGTCAATCGCGGGGGTACACAGATACGCAGTATTTT
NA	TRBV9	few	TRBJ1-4	CASSAGQYPNEKLFF	TGTGCCAGCAGCGCTGGACAGTATCCGAATGAAAAACTGTTTTTT
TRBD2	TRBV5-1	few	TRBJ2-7	CASSWGTSGDPSYEQYF	TGCGCCAGCAGCTGGGGGACTAGCGGGGACCCCTCCTACGAGCAGTACTTC
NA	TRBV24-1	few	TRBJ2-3	CATSDPLGRSSTDTQYF	TGTGCCACCAGTGATCCCCTGGGCAGATCTAGCACAGATACGCAGTATTTT
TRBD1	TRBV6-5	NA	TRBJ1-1	CASRLQGAANTEAFF	TGTGCCAGCAGGTTACAGGGGGCCGCCAACACTGAAGCTTTCTTT